This T cell receptor (beta chain) was documented in a study of Ad26.COV2.S vaccination and SARS-CoV-2 variants (dated by TCRdb to about 2021). Regarding the complete study: Donors in the vaccine arm were drawn from COV1001, a phase I-IIa trial of Ad26.COV2.S in healthy adults that was multicentre, randomized, double-blind and placebo-controlled. Ad26.COV2.S was given intramuscularly at 5x10^10 or 1x10^11 viral particles, as a single shot or as two shots 56 days apart. TCRbeta repertoire sequencing was used to assess the specificity and breadth of SARS-CoV-2-reactive T cell receptors after Ad26.COV2.S vaccination. The TCR-sequenced set comprised roughly 30 samples: some 20 Ad26.COV2.S vaccine recipients, 5 placebo recipients and 8 SARS-CoV-2 convalescent individuals. Trial participants were randomized into five groups of five, in which low-dose or high-dose Ad26.COV2.S was given once or twice, or placebo was given on both occasions. Investigators remained blinded to trial group allocation during experiments and outcome assessment.

The immunoSEQ Assay was used to sequence TCRbeta CDR3 regions. After extraction, genomic DNA underwent amplification by bias-controlled multiplex PCR, followed by high-throughput sequencing. The source study handled its data this way. Collapsing and filtering of sequences were performed to quantify the absolute abundance of each unique TCRbeta CDR3 region. T cell fraction was estimated by normalizing TCRbeta template counts to usable DNA, which was measured by amplifying reference genes present in all nucleated cells. Repertoire TCRs were annotated as SARS-CoV-2-specific by exact matching of V gene, CDR3 amino acid sequence and J gene to a known reactive TCR set. The reference SARS-CoV-2 TCR set was obtained from MIRA and was filtered for enrichment in COVID-19-positive ImmuneCODE repertoires, whereby public or cross-reactive TCRs were removed. Using the MIRA antigens, annotated TCRs were further analysed by specific ORF or by position within an ORF. Breadth was defined as annotated unique rearrangements over total unique productive rearrangements; depth was the summed frequency of those rearrangements. Two-sided Wilcoxon rank-sum tests were used to compare TCR breadth between groups. Here the immuneACCESS table is served through TCRdb, limited to in-frame sequences with V and J called. Missing clones are a known gap in these copies; in checked studies unresolved V genes cover under half, and the rest lacks a known reason. V, J and clone size are taken as reported in that table, and D and trimming were inferred from the DNA itself. The sample has approximately 450,000 clones on record, 80% to 95% of them singletons. The top ten hold 12% of the sample.

V sheds 1 base and J sheds 2 bases, leaving 10 bases between their ends. As encoded in the germline V gene, CDR1 is LGHNA while CDR2 is YSLEER. Including the terminal cysteine and phenylalanine, the CDR3 comprises 15 residues. The entry retains the CDR3 DNA only, 45 bases that are in frame from base 1. The treatment or condition label here, explained by the study, means: around 19 received Ad26.COV2.S at low or high dose, single or two shots; 5 received placebo; per-sample allocation not given. For vaccine and placebo recipients, repertoires were sequenced using samples collected on day 63 after the first injection. Cohort 1b enrolled about two dozen adults aged 18-55 years at a single site in Boston, USA, between 29 July and 7 August 2020. As a vaccine, Ad26.COV2.S was a replication-incompetent adenovirus type 26 vector that expressed a prefusion-stabilized SARS-CoV-2 spike protein derived from the original Wuhan strain.

Overall study results and their limits: Ad26.COV2.S recipients had higher spike-specific TCR breadth than placebo recipients (P = 0.0014). The authors noted that the TCR breadth and depth analyses may have underestimated total T cell responses. Comparing responses between vaccine doses or regimens was not something the study was powered to do. Substantial breadth of spike-specific CD8+ and CD4+ T cell responses was reported after vaccination. Vaccine and placebo recipients had comparable non-spike TCR breadth, which fits with the vaccine containing only spike.

Turning to this clone: No cognate antigen has been identified for it. No much larger clone exists at a distance of one base, and base qualities are not known.

The material was peripheral blood, obtained in a trial of Ad26.COV2.S vaccine versus placebo. This receptor was obtained from a person aged 18-60 years who received the Ad26.COV2.S COVID-19 vaccine or a placebo. The V and J genes are TRBV4-3 and TRBJ2-3, with the D gene not clear enough to name. The DNA sequence is TGCGCCAGCAGCCAAGTTTTCGGAGCCACAGATACGCAGTATTTT. This encodes CASSQVFGATDTQYF.